This entry is about one T cell receptor beta chain. Its antigen is not identified. This entry comes from a study of T cell repertoires in cytomegalovirus infection. In TCRdb, the reads were re-called with MiXCR into one record per CDR3 protein. The table lists about 770,000 distinct CDR3 sequences, 25% to 35% of them singletons. This CDR3 has 15 amino acids. The V gene lost 3 bases and the J gene lost 4 bases, with 15 bases spanning the gap. Germline CDR1 LNHDA, CDR2 SQIVND (reference sequence). The source material was cultured CD8+ T cells from PBMCs, sampled from culture after CMV antigen stimulation. This receptor was identified in a human donor in good health (CMV status not recorded). Some clones in this sample may be carry-over from other donors' samples. This chain uses TRBV19 with TRBJ1-1, with D uncertain. As DNA, the CDR3 is TGTGCCAGTAGTATCCGACGGGAATTGATCACTGAAGCTTTCTTT. Translated: CASSIRRELITEAFF.